The next 24 T cell receptor beta chains were all read from a single sample in a study of regulatory T cells in long-lasting Graves disease. Researchers made TCR beta libraries by using iRepertoire HTBI primers and running Arm-PCR on CDR3 regions. TCRdb processed the multiplex PCR reads anew with MiXCR; each CDR3 protein has one entry. The sample includes 700,000 or so distinct CDR3 sequences, around 30% of them seen just once. The time point here: persistent/refractory GD, antithyroid drugs over 5 years with positive TRAb. Generation of the TCR library employed RNA extracted from PBMCs. Source: peripheral blood mononuclear cells (PBMCs), taken when the disease was refractory, from a patient treated with antithyroid drugs. Every receptor here comes from a female donor with Graves disease.

This clonotype was counted many times. This chain connects TRBV11-2 to TRBJ1-6, with TRBD1 matching over 7 bases. The CDR3 consists of 14 residues. V trimming: 6 bases; J trimming: 12 bases; junction bases outside the gene matches: 11. The V gene's germline CDR1 is SGHAT and CDR2 FQNNGV. This CDR3 reads CASSRTGLGGPLHF. CDR3 DNA sequence: TGTGCCAGCAGTCGGACAGGCTTGGGTGGACCCCTCCACTTT.

This clonotype was counted only a few times. DNA for the CDR3: TGTGCCAGCAGTTTGTCTCCCCCCTCGGGCAACACTGAAGCTTTCTTT. Translated: CASSLSPPSGNTEAFF. The gene calls are TRBV12-3 or TRBV12-4 and TRBJ1-1; D call uncertain. V was cut by 3 bases and J by 2 bases, with 16 bases left in between. The CDR3 has 16 residues.

This clonotype was picked up a small number of times. The chain recombines TRBV5-6 with TRBJ1-1; a possible D gene is TRBD1 (6 bases). The germline gives CDR1 SGHDT, CDR2 YYEEEE. The length of the CDR3 is 14 residues. Trimming took 5 bases from V and 2 from J, leaving 13 bases between them. The CDR3 region has the DNA TGTGCCAGCAGACTTGGACAGTCCAACACTGAAGCTTTCTTT. It is translated as CASRLGQSNTEAFF.

This clonotype was seen a handful of times. The gene calls are TRBV12-3 or TRBV12-4 and TRBJ2-7; TRBD2 matches at 7 bases. V gave up 2 bases and J gave up 4 bases; unmatched junction bases: 2. CDR3 length equals 13 residues. CDR3 region: CASSLWGGYEQYF. The CDR3 region has the DNA TGTGCCAGCAGTTTATGGGGGGGTTACGAGCAGTACTTC.

This clonotype showed up just a few times. At one end the junction does not follow the germline gene, possibly because of a read error. The CDR3 sequence: CASSLEAVSNQPQHF. In nucleotides, the CDR3 is TGTGCTAGCAGCTTAGAGGCCGTTAGCAATCAGCCCCAGCATTTT. The genes are TRBV7-7 and TRBJ1-5, with D unclear. CDR1 and CDR2 (germline): SSHAT, FNYEAQ (reference sequence). CDR3 length: 15 residues.

The gene calls are TRBV25-1 and TRBJ1-1, with D maybe TRBD1 (6 bases). CDR1 is MGHDK and CDR2 is SYGVNS in the germline V gene. V lost 6 bases to trimming and J lost 13 bases, with 21 bases between them. The CDR3 extends over 13 amino acids. The DNA for the CDR3 is TGTGCCAGCAGAAATACCGGGACATTCGTTTTTTTCTTT. Its translation is CASRNTGTFVFFF.

This clonotype was detected ten times or more. The chain is built from TRBV12-3 or TRBV12-4 and TRBJ2-2; D is possibly TRBD2 (5 bases). The CDR3 has 13 residues. V dropped 7 bases and J dropped 7 bases, with 13 bases sitting between them. CDR3 coding DNA: TGTGCCAGCACTCACGCTCGGGGCGGGGAGCTGTTTTTT. This encodes CASTHARGGELFF.

The table lists this clonotype with a few counts. This chain connects TRBV5-1 to TRBJ1-1, with D perhaps TRBD1 (6 bases). This CDR3 spans 14 amino acids. From germline, CDR1 is SGHRS and CDR2 YFSETQ. The V end was cut by 8 bases, the J end by 0 bases, with 14 bases between. CDR3 in amino acids: CARAGQSMNTEAFF. CDR3 nucleotide sequence: TGCGCCAGGGCCGGACAGAGTATGAACACTGAAGCTTTCTTT.

This sequence joins TRBV12-3 or TRBV12-4 and TRBJ2-5; 15 bases are shared with TRBD2. This CDR3 spans 20 amino acids. With 2 bases clipped from V and 5 bases from J, the junction kept 15 bases outside the gene matches. DNA of the CDR3: TGTGCCAGCAGTTTATGGCGGACTAGCGGGAGGGCCGGGTTGAGGGAGACCCAGTACTTC. Amino acids: CASSLWRTSGRAGLRETQYF.

This clonotype was observed a few times. The chain employs TRBV20-1 and TRBJ2-1, with D perhaps assigned TRBD1 or TRBD2 (5 bases each). Deletions cut 6 bases from V and 1 base from J, with 13 bases between. The CDR3 runs 14 residues. The germline V gene encodes CDR1 DFQATT and CDR2 SNEGSKA (reference sequence). CDR3: CSAGEIGSYNEQFF. As DNA, the CDR3 is TGCAGTGCGGGGGAGATCGGGTCCTACAATGAGCAGTTCTTC.

A few counts support this clonotype. The V and J genes are TRBV20-1 and TRBJ2-2, with 10 bases fitting TRBD2. The CDR3 runs to 15 residues. The germline gives CDR1 DFQATT, CDR2 SNEGSKA (reference sequence). Trimming removed 5 bases from V and 6 bases from J; junction bases left unmatched: 9. The CDR3 spells CSASSGSYGPGELFF. The DNA of the CDR3 is TGCAGTGCTTCTAGCGGGAGTTACGGGCCCGGGGAGCTGTTTTTT.

There are a few counts of this clonotype. This sequence joins TRBV24-1 and TRBJ2-7; TRBD2 matches at 8 bases. Looked up from germline, CDR1 is KGHDR and CDR2 is SFDVKD. J lost 3 bases, V lost 3 bases, and 6 bases had no gene match. This CDR3 has 15 amino acids. CDR3 bases: TGTGCCACCAGTGATGACCCGACTAGCGACTACGAGCAGTACTTC. Its protein is CATSDDPTSDYEQYF.

This clonotype appeared a few times. The CDR3 bases are TGTGCCAGCAGTCCCCGGACGGACCCCACTGGCTACACCTTC. Amino acids: CASSPRTDPTGYTF. The chain recombines TRBV6-1 with TRBJ1-2; D not certain. The CDR3 consists of 14 residues. From germline, CDR1 is MNHNS and CDR2 SASEGT. Deletions cut 5 bases from V and 7 bases from J, with 17 bases between.

This rearrangement joins TRBV20-1 to TRBJ1-6, with 8 positions matching TRBD1. The CDR3 covers 14 residues. V lost 3 bases to trimming and J lost 6 bases; unmatched junction nucleotides: 4. CDR1 and CDR2 (germline): DFQATT, SNEGSKA (reference sequence). CDR3 in DNA: TGCAGTGCTAGGTTCCAGGGGGCTAATTCACCCCTCCACTTT. This sequence encodes CSARFQGANSPLHF.

There are many counts of this clonotype. This chain links TRBV28 with TRBJ1-2; D unclear. Trimming removed 6 bases from V and 4 bases from J, with 6 bases in between. The CDR3 covers 11 residues. Germline assignment: CDR1 MDHEN and CDR2 SYDVKM. CDR3 sequence (DNA): TGTGCCAGCAGGCAGTCCTATGGCTACACCTTC. Translation gives CASRQSYGYTF.

This clonotype has just a few counts. The chain uses TRBV12-3 or TRBV12-4 and TRBJ2-7; tentative D call: TRBD1 (6 bases). CDR3 size: 14 residues. The germline V and J ends were trimmed by 4 bases and 2 bases, with 12 bases remaining between them. The CDR3 region is CASSSPDRAYEQYF. DNA for the CDR3: TGTGCCAGCAGTTCACCGGACAGAGCCTACGAGCAGTACTTC.

This clonotype was counted ten times or more. This chain uses TRBV12-3 or TRBV12-4 with TRBJ1-6; no clear D. With 7 bases removed from V and 7 bases from J, the gap between germline ends came to 11 bases. This CDR3 contains 13 residues. CDR3 amino acids: CASKGIQNSPLHF. CDR3 bases: TGTGCCAGCAAGGGCATTCAAAATTCACCCCTCCACTTT.

The V gene is TRBV13, the J gene TRBJ1-1, with 8 positions matching TRBD1. J lost 3 bases, V lost 10 bases, and 4 bases had no gene match. This CDR3 comprises 12 residues. Germline V gene sequence: CDR1 PRHDT, CDR2 FYEKMQ (reference sequence). The CDR3 coding sequence is TGTGCCATCCAGGGGGCACACACTGAAGCTTTCTTT. It encodes CAIQGAHTEAFF.

As DNA, the CDR3 is TGTGCCAGCAGTCCCGGACCGGAACAAGAGACCCAGTACTTC. Encoded protein: CASSPGPEQETQYF. The chain carries TRBV6-2 or TRBV6-3 and TRBJ2-5; D unresolved. Trimming cost V 5 bases and J 2 bases, with 12 bases left between them. Germline CDR1 MNHEY, CDR2 SVGEGT. The CDR3 extends over 14 amino acids.

This clonotype was recorded at least ten times. The rearrangement links TRBV28 to TRBJ1-5; the D gene is possibly TRBD1 (5 bases). Germline values: CDR1 MDHEN, CDR2 SYDVKM. Deletions cut 2 bases from V and 6 bases from J, with 8 bases between. The CDR3 spans 13 residues. For the CDR3, the DNA is TGTGCCAGCAGTTTACAGGGAAGTCAGCCCCAGCATTTT. This codes for CASSLQGSQPQHF. Together with reference TRBV28 and TRBJ1-5, the CDR3 gives the full variable domain: DVKVTQSSRYLVKRTGEKVFLECVQDMDHENMFWYRQDPGLGLRLIYFSYDVKMKEKGDIPEGYSVSREKKERFSLILESASTNQTSMYLCASSLQGSQPQHFGDGTRLSIL.

This clonotype was seen only a few times. CDR3 DNA: TGTGCCTGGAGTATCCTAGCGGGAGAAGAGACCCAGTACTTC. Its translation is CAWSILAGEETQYF. The chain employs TRBV30 and TRBJ2-5, with 10 nucleotides matching TRBD2. The V gene end was trimmed by 2 bases and the J gene end by 3 bases; junction bases not matched to a gene: 3. Germline V gene data show CDR1 as GTSNPN and CDR2 as SVGIG (reference sequence). This CDR3 has 14 residues.

The rearrangement uses TRBV19 and TRBJ1-1; weak D call: TRBD1 (6 bases). From germline, CDR1 is LNHDA and CDR2 SQIVND (reference sequence). The V end was cut by 0 bases, the J end by 3 bases, with 11 bases between. The length of the CDR3 is 15 residues. The CDR3 sequence is CASSIEQGVDTEAFF. The CDR3 DNA reads TGTGCCAGTAGTATAGAACAGGGAGTCGACACTGAAGCTTTCTTT.

The V and J genes are TRBV20-1 and TRBJ2-5, with unresolved D. Germline CDR1 DFQATT, CDR2 SNEGSKA (reference sequence). The CDR3 sequence is 13 residues long. Deletions cut 2 bases from V and 2 bases from J, with 9 bases between. The CDR3 DNA sequence: TGCAGTGCTAGATTTATCCGTCAAGAGACCCAGTACTTC. Encoded protein: CSARFIRQETQYF.

This clonotype was recorded a few times. The chain employs TRBV25-1 and TRBJ2-2, with 9 bases matching TRBD2. Per the germline V gene, CDR1 is MGHDK and CDR2 is SYGVNS. The V gene end was trimmed by 4 bases and the J gene end by 1 base; junction bases not matched to a gene: 7. The length of the CDR3 is 17 residues. CDR3 nucleotides: TGTGCCAGCAGTGGCCTAGCGGGAATGGAGAACACCGGGGAGCTGTTTTTT. Protein: CASSGLAGMENTGELFF.